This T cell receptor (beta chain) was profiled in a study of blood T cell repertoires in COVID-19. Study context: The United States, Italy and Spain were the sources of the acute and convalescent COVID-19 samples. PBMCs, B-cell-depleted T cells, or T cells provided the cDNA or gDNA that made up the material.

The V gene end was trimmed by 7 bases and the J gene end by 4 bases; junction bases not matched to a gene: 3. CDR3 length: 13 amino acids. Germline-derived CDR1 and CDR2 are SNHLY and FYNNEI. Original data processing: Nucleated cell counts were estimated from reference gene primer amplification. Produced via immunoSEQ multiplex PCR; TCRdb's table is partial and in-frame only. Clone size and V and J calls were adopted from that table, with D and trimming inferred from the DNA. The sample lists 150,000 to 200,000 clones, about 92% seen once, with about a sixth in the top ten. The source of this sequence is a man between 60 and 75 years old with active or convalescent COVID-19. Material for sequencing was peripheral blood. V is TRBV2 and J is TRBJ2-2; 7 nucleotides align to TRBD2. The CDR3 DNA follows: TGTGCCAGCACCAGGGAGGGCACCGGGGAGCTGTTTTTT. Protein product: CASTREGTGELFF.